Presented here are 27 T cell receptor beta chains from one specimen sequenced in a study of Graves' ophthalmopathy and Graves' hyperthyroidism (dated by TCRdb to between 2018 and 2020). Sequencing was performed on an Illumina HiSeq 2000. For repertoire sequencing, TCR beta CDR3 regions were amplified from RNA transcripts. The first round of RT-PCR was done with HTBI primers and the Qiagen OneStep RT-PCR kit, and was followed by a second round of multiplex PCR, then size selection and purification. TCRdb passed the public sequencing reads through fastp at Q25 and MiXCR, retaining productive beta sequences. CDR3 protein sequences are deduplicated, and each keeps its most common genes and DNA. Present in this sample are around 660,000 distinct CDR3 sequences, under 50% of which were seen just once. The top ten clonotypes cover 3% to 4% of the sample. Specimen: peripheral blood. All receptors come from an adult man with Graves' ophthalmopathy.

This clonotype was observed at least ten times. V usage is TRBV6-6 and J usage is TRBJ1-2; D uncertain. This CDR3 spans 12 amino acids. The germline V gene encodes CDR1 MNHNY and CDR2 SVGAGI (reference sequence). Trimming cost V 2 bases and J 5 bases, with 6 bases left between them. CDR3 region: CASSYDGYGYTF. The CDR3 region has the DNA TGTGCCAGCAGTTACGATGGGTATGGCTACACCTTC.

This clonotype was picked up a small number of times. The J gene is TRBJ1-2, the V gene TRBV20-1, with TRBD1 as a possible D gene (5 bases). Deletions cut 1 base from V and 4 bases from J, with 19 bases between. Germline V lookup: CDR1 DFQATT, CDR2 SNEGSKA (reference sequence). This CDR3 region has 16 residues. DNA of the CDR3: TGCAGTGCTAGAGCGAGCGGCTCGGGGGTAGGCTATGGCTACACCTTC. This sequence encodes CSARASGSGVGYGYTF.

This clonotype turned up a few times. The junction differs from germline at one of its ends, possibly a read error. The CDR3 sequence is CASSQSLASNQPQHF. The CDR3 DNA reads as TGTGCCAGCAGTCAATCCCTGGCGAGCAATCAGCCCCAGCATTTT. V usage is TRBV10-3 and J usage is TRBJ1-5; no clear D gene. The germline V gene has CDR1 ENHRY and CDR2 SYGVKD. The CDR3 covers 15 residues.

This clonotype was counted between two and nine times. The V call is TRBV19, the J call TRBJ2-7; 11 bases fit TRBD1. Per the germline V gene, CDR1 is LNHDA and CDR2 is SQIVND (reference sequence). The trim removed 3 bases at V and 6 bases at J, leaving 7 bases unmatched. The CDR3 is 15 amino acids. The CDR3 protein is CASSIRTGQGGEQYF. CDR3 coding DNA: TGTGCCAGTAGTATTCGGACGGGACAGGGGGGCGAGCAGTACTTC.

Comment on this clonotype: This could be a read error, since a much larger clone is one nucleotide away. This chain connects TRBV20-1 to TRBJ1-2; D is undetermined. The CDR3 totals 13 residues. Trimming shortened V by 0 bases and J by 4 bases, and 9 bases separated the two germline ends. Per the germline V gene, CDR1 is DFQATT and CDR2 is SNEGSKA (reference sequence). CDR3 bases: TGCAGTGCTAGAGAGGCAGAAAGCTATGGCTACACCTTC. Protein sequence: CSAREAESYGYTF.

This clonotype was picked up a small number of times. The genes are TRBV19 and TRBJ1-1; a possible D gene is TRBD1 (5 bases). The ends were cut back, 0 bases at V and 3 bases at J, with 5 bases in the middle. This CDR3 has 13 residues. From germline, CDR1 is LNHDA and CDR2 SQIVND (reference sequence). The CDR3 DNA sequence: TGTGCCAGTAGTATAGAGGGGCACACTGAAGCTTTCTTT. It translates to CASSIEGHTEAFF.

Points on this clonotype: One end of the junction does not line up with germline, which may come from a read error. The chain joins TRBV7-9 to TRBJ2-5; D possibly corresponds to TRBD2 (5 bases). The end of the DNA fits TRBJ2-1 better, so the J call may be wrong. The CDR3 loop spans 14 amino acids. Per germline, CDR1 SEHNR and CDR2 FQNEAQ (reference sequence). The CDR3 sequence is CASSSHRGRETQFF. The CDR3 coding sequence is TGTGCTAGCAGCTCCCACCGGGGTCGAGAGACCCAGTTCTTC.

This clonotype appeared many times. The genes are TRBV4-1 and TRBJ1-6, with no clear D. The CDR3 loop spans 13 amino acids. Germline loops: CDR1 MGHRA, CDR2 YSYEKL. V was clipped by 4 bases and J by 15 bases, with 16 bases between them. The CDR3 DNA follows: TGCGCCAGCAGCCCCGCGGGAGGGTATCACCTCCACTTT. Translated, it gives CASSPAGGYHLHF.

J is TRBJ1-2 and V is TRBV19, with 7 bases fitting TRBD1. The CDR3 runs to 15 residues. J was trimmed by 4 bases and V by 4 bases; bases with no gene match: 9. Germline CDR1 LNHDA, CDR2 SQIVND (reference sequence). CDR3 nucleotides: TGTGCCAGTAGTAGGGCAGGGGGGGTTTCCTATGGCTACACCTTC. This gives the protein CASSRAGGVSYGYTF.

The table lists this clonotype with many counts. V gene TRBV5-8 combines with J gene TRBJ1-1; D ambiguous. V was cut by 1 base and J by 4 bases, with 8 bases left in between. CDR1 SGHTS and CDR2 YDEGEE come from the germline V gene. The CDR3 loop spans 13 amino acids. CDR3 region: CASSLRGSTEAFF. The CDR3 DNA is TGTGCCAGCAGCTTGCGGGGTAGCACTGAAGCTTTCTTT. Looking up the rest from reference TRBV5-8 and TRBJ1-1 gives the full variable domain: EAGVTQSPTHLIKTRGQQATLRCSPISGHTSVYWYQQALGLGLQFLLWYDEGEERNRGNFPPRFSGRQFPNYSSELNVNALELEDSALYLCASSLRGSTEAFFGQGTRLTVV.

This clonotype showed up many times. The chain links TRBV20-1 to TRBJ1-5; D might be TRBD1 (5 bases). This CDR3 comprises 14 residues. Per the germline V gene, CDR1 is DFQATT and CDR2 is SNEGSKA (reference sequence). Trimming took 5 bases from V and 3 from J, leaving 14 bases between them. Here the CDR3 reads CSAPPGDANQPQHF. The CDR3 DNA is TGCAGTGCTCCCCCCGGGGACGCCAATCAGCCCCAGCATTTT.

At least ten counts were recorded for this clonotype. V is TRBV6-4 and J is TRBJ2-7; 7 bases map to TRBD2. This CDR3 has 15 residues. Losses at the gene ends were 3 bases for V and 3 bases for J; bases not matched to a gene: 8. Germline CDR1 and CDR2: MRHNA and SNTAGT. The CDR3 loop reads CASSEAFGEGYEQYF. CDR3 DNA: TGTGCCAGCAGTGAGGCATTTGGGGAGGGCTACGAGCAGTACTTC.

About this clonotype: This clone may be a read error of a much larger clone one base away. This chain connects TRBV4-3 to TRBJ1-4; D gene ambiguous. V was shortened by 1 base and J by 0 bases, with 6 bases between the two germline ends. From germline, CDR1 is LGHNA and CDR2 YSLEER. The CDR3 extends over 15 amino acids. CDR3 sequence (DNA): TGCGCCAGCAGCCAAGTCCTTGCAACTAATGAAAAACTGTTTTTT. This sequence encodes CASSQVLATNEKLFF.

There are many counts of this clonotype. This chain uses TRBV19 with TRBJ2-6; 9 bases are shared with TRBD2. V gave up 5 bases and J gave up 2 bases; unmatched junction bases: 10. CDR3 length: 18 residues. Germline values: CDR1 LNHDA, CDR2 SQIVND (reference sequence). The CDR3 sequence: CASSLVSGRTPGANVLTF. CDR3 bases: TGTGCCAGTAGTCTGGTGAGCGGGAGGACTCCTGGGGCCAACGTCCTGACTTTC. Looking up the rest from reference TRBV19 and TRBJ2-6 gives the full variable domain: DGGITQSPKYLFRKEGQNVTLSCEQNLNHDAMYWYRQDPGQGLRLIYYSQIVNDFQKGDIAEGYSVSREKKESFPLTVTSAQKNPTAFYLCASSLVSGRTPGANVLTFGAGSRLTVL.

This clonotype has at least ten counts. V gene TRBV10-3 combines with J gene TRBJ2-2, with no clear D. V lost 2 bases and J 0 bases, leaving 10 bases between the germline ends. This CDR3 spans 16 amino acids. CDR1 is ENHRY and CDR2 is SYGVKD in the germline V gene. CDR3 nucleotides: TGTGCCATCAGTGAGACGGAAATAGCGAACACCGGGGAGCTGTTTTTT. Protein: CAISETEIANTGELFF.

Many counts were recorded for this clonotype. This sequence joins TRBV7-8 and TRBJ2-5; 12 bases map to TRBD2. Per germline, CDR1 SGHVS and CDR2 FQNEAQ. CDR3 size: 16 residues. J lost 5 bases, V lost 1 base, and 5 bases had no gene match. The CDR3 coding sequence is TGTGCCAGCAGCTTAGGTTCTAGCGGGAGGGCCGAGACCCAGTACTTC. Its translation: CASSLGSSGRAETQYF.

In its sample, this clonotype was seen many times. The chain combines TRBV11-2 with TRBJ2-5; D is uncertain. Germline lookup yields CDR1 SGHAT and CDR2 FQNNGV. The CDR3 is 14 amino acids. The V end lost 1 base, the J end lost 2 bases, and 8 bases lay between the germline ends. CDR3 region: CASSLGARQETQYF. Here the CDR3 DNA reads TGTGCCAGCAGCTTAGGGGCTAGACAAGAGACCCAGTACTTC.

With regard to this clonotype: At one end the junction does not follow the germline gene, possibly because of a read error. This rearrangement joins TRBV10-3 to TRBJ2-2; a weak D match, TRBD2 (5 bases). CDR1 and CDR2 from the germline V gene are ENHRY and SYGVKD. The CDR3 consists of 13 residues. CDR3 sequence: CAIRGGDTGELSW. In nucleotides, the CDR3 is TGTGCCATCAGGGGCGGAGACACCGGGGAGCTGTCTTGG.

This clonotype was detected ten times or more. V usage is TRBV7-2 and J usage is TRBJ1-2; D unclear. This CDR3 comprises 13 residues. In germline, CDR1 is SGHTA, CDR2 FQGNSA. Trimming took 1 base from V and 4 from J, leaving 7 bases between them. The CDR3 DNA sequence: TGTGCCAGCAGCTTAGAACAGATCTATGGCTACACCTTC. Translation: CASSLEQIYGYTF.

This clonotype was counted ten times or more. This chain connects TRBV9 to TRBJ2-7, with 7 positions matching TRBD1. In germline, CDR1 is SGDLS, CDR2 YYNGEE. The CDR3 contains 15 residues. V was pared by 4 bases and J by 2 bases, with 9 bases of the junction left unmatched. The chain's CDR3 is CASSPAGTEAYEQYF. The CDR3 nucleotides read TGTGCCAGCAGCCCAGCAGGGACAGAGGCCTACGAGCAGTACTTC.

Many counts were recorded for this clonotype. V usage is TRBV7-9 and J usage is TRBJ2-7; TRBD1 is a possible D gene (7 bases). Germline V CDR1 and CDR2: SEHNR, FQNEAQ (reference sequence). The CDR3 contains 16 residues. Trimming removed 5 bases at V and 1 base at J, with 18 bases between. The DNA for the CDR3 is TGTGCCAGCAGCGCAGACAGGGCGGAGGGGTCCTACGAGCAGTACTTC. Its protein product is CASSADRAEGSYEQYF.

This clonotype was seen a few times. The V and J genes are TRBV6-5 and TRBJ1-6, with TRBD1 as a possible D gene (5 bases). The V gene's germline CDR1 is MNHEY and CDR2 SVGAGI. This CDR3 is built from 15 residues. Trimming took off 5 bases at V and 6 bases at J, with 14 bases between the two ends. The CDR3 sequence: CASSEDSIRNSPLHF. For the CDR3, the DNA is TGTGCCAGCAGTGAAGACAGTATACGTAATTCACCCCTCCACTTT.

The chain is built from TRBV11-1 and TRBJ2-7; no firm D call. Trimming took 8 bases from V and 1 from J, leaving 12 bases between them. Germline loops: CDR1 SGHAT, CDR2 FQDESV (reference sequence). This CDR3 has 13 amino acids. The CDR3: CASGDRYSYEQYF. The CDR3 nucleotides are TGTGCCAGCGGAGATAGGTATTCCTACGAGCAGTACTTC.

This clonotype was seen more than once but under ten times. V is TRBV30 and J is TRBJ2-7, with 7 bases lining up with TRBD1. J was trimmed by 0 bases and V by 5 bases; bases with no gene match: 7. Per the germline V gene, CDR1 is GTSNPN and CDR2 is SVGIG (reference sequence). The CDR3 length is 14 residues. The CDR3 here is CAWRRQGYSYEQYF. In DNA form, the CDR3 reads TGTGCCTGGCGTCGACAGGGATACTCCTACGAGCAGTACTTC.

The chain has TRBV12-3 or TRBV12-4 and TRBJ2-2, with D perhaps matching TRBD1 (5 bases). The V gene lost 11 bases and the J gene lost 1 base, with 14 bases spanning the gap. CDR3 size: 14 residues. The CDR3 DNA reads TGTGCCTGGAGTCCACAGGTGAACACCGGGGAGCTGTTTTTT. Residues: CAWSPQVNTGELFF.

There are many counts of this clonotype. The V and J genes are TRBV7-6 and TRBJ2-2; the match to TRBD1 covers 11 bases. The CDR3 consists of 16 residues. The germline V gene has CDR1 SGHVS and CDR2 FNYEAQ. With V trimmed by 5 bases and J by 4 bases, 6 bases remained unmatched. CDR3: CASSAGQGGFTGELFF. The CDR3 DNA follows: TGTGCCAGCAGCGCGGGACAGGGGGGATTCACCGGGGAGCTGTTTTTT.

This clonotype was seen many times. V is TRBV5-5 and J is TRBJ2-7; possible D gene TRBD1, 6 bases. Germline V lookup: CDR1 SGHKS, CDR2 YYEKEE (reference sequence). This CDR3 region has 14 residues. Trimming cost V 2 bases and J 1 base, with 10 bases left between them. The CDR3 nucleotides read TGTGCCAGCAGCTTATCAGGGGCTTCCTACGAGCAGTACTTC. It is translated as CASSLSGASYEQYF.